These 24 T cell receptor beta chains came from one sample sequenced in a study of T cells in Graves' hyperthyroidism and ophthalmopathy. It was RNA transcripts that yielded the amplified TCR beta CDR3 regions. First-round RT-PCR of the TCR CDR3 relied on the HTBI primer set. Using its own MiXCR run on the multiplex PCR reads, TCRdb lists one record per CDR3 protein. The sample yields more than 150,000 distinct CDR3 sequences, over 15% seen once. Sequencing was done on a sample of blood. Receptors originate from a woman aged 45-60 years with Graves' hyperthyroidism.

In its sample, this clonotype was seen many times. The gene calls are TRBV12-3 or TRBV12-4 and TRBJ1-5, with 9 bases identical to TRBD1. This CDR3 comprises 15 residues. V shed 6 bases, J shed 0 bases, and the junction held 3 bases outside the gene matches. The CDR3 sequence: CASRQGAISNQPQHF. CDR3 DNA sequence: TGTGCCAGCAGACAGGGGGCCATTAGCAATCAGCCCCAGCATTTT.

The rearrangement links TRBV4-1 to TRBJ2-3, with 7 bases aligning to TRBD2. Germline V gene sequence: CDR1 MGHRA, CDR2 YSYEKL. The trim removed 0 bases at V and 3 bases at J, leaving 9 bases unmatched. CDR3 length equals 17 residues. The CDR3 DNA is TGCGCCAGCAGCCAAGAGAGTACGCAGGGAGGGACAGATACGCAGTATTTT. Residues: CASSQESTQGGTDTQYF.

This clonotype was found many times. This chain connects TRBV6-2 or TRBV6-3 to TRBJ1-5; tentatively, D is TRBD1 (6 bases). Germline V CDR1 and CDR2: MNHEY, SVGEGT. Trimming left V 2 bases short and J 0 bases short, with 8 bases between. The CDR3 length is 15 residues. The CDR3 region has the DNA TGTGCCAGCAGTTACGGGGGACATAGCAATCAGCCCCAGCATTTT. It translates to CASSYGGHSNQPQHF.

In its sample, this clonotype was seen many times. This chain connects TRBV28 to TRBJ1-2; D might be TRBD1 (5 bases). Trimming left V 1 base short and J 1 base short, with 7 bases between. The CDR3 runs to 14 residues. CDR1 is MDHEN, CDR2 SYDVKM, per germline. CDR3 bases: TGTGCCAGCAGTTTATCCGGGGGTAACTATGGCTACACCTTC. This gives the protein CASSLSGGNYGYTF.

This clonotype was observed a single time. V and J are TRBV6-1 and TRBJ1-4, with a tentative D call TRBD1 (5 bases). V was cut by 6 bases and J by 7 bases, with 15 bases left in between. This CDR3 is 14 amino acids long. Germline V gene sequence: CDR1 MNHNS, CDR2 SASEGT. The CDR3 sequence: CASRALGGGEKLFF. The CDR3 coding sequence is TGTGCCAGCAGGGCATTGGGGGGTGGTGAAAAACTGTTTTTT.

At least ten counts were recorded for this clonotype. V gene TRBV20-1 combines with J gene TRBJ2-1, with 8 bases matching TRBD2. The CDR3 sequence is 16 residues long. Germline CDR1 DFQATT, CDR2 SNEGSKA (reference sequence). V lost 5 bases to trimming and J lost 0 bases; unmatched junction nucleotides: 9. The chain's CDR3 is CSAGGLGGSSYNEQFF. CDR3 in DNA: TGCAGTGCTGGGGGACTAGGGGGGAGCTCCTACAATGAGCAGTTCTTC.

This clonotype has at least ten counts. J is TRBJ2-1 and V is TRBV12-3 or TRBV12-4, with 7 bases lining up with TRBD1. V was pared by 2 bases and J by 0 bases, with 4 bases of the junction left unmatched. This CDR3 has 16 amino acids. CDR3 protein: CASSLQGTASYNEQFF. CDR3 in DNA: TGTGCCAGCAGTTTACAGGGGACAGCCTCCTACAATGAGCAGTTCTTC.

This clonotype was detected many times. The chain employs TRBV20-1 and TRBJ1-5; D possibly corresponds to TRBD1 (5 bases). This CDR3 is built from 13 residues. Germline V gene sequence: CDR1 DFQATT, CDR2 SNEGSKA (reference sequence). The V end was cut by 0 bases, the J end by 7 bases, with 10 bases between. The CDR3 DNA follows: TGCAGTGCTAGAGAGGGGGGAGGGCAGCCCCAGCATTTT. Encoded protein: CSAREGGGQPQHF.

V usage is TRBV5-8 and J usage is TRBJ1-5; TRBD1 aligns across 11 bases. Germline CDR1 is SGHTS and CDR2 is YDEGEE. The CDR3 is 15 amino acids. V was clipped by 4 bases and J by 6 bases; unmatched bases: 6. CDR3 amino acids: CASSPGTGGSQPQHF. As DNA, the CDR3 is TGTGCCAGCAGCCCCGGGACAGGGGGGAGTCAGCCCCAGCATTTT.

The table lists this clonotype with many counts. The gene calls are TRBV3-1 and TRBJ1-2, with D possibly being TRBD1 (6 bases). Germline V gene lookup returns CDR1 LGHDT and CDR2 YNNKEL (reference sequence). This CDR3 comprises 14 residues. Between the trimmed V and J ends, which lost 3 bases and 6 bases, there was a span of 14 bases. DNA for the CDR3: TGTGCCAGCAGCCACGTACAGGGTTCGGATGGCTACACCTTC. Amino acids: CASSHVQGSDGYTF. Variable domain in full (rest from reference TRBV3-1 and TRBJ1-2): DTAVSQTPKYLVTQMGNDKSIKCEQNLGHDTMYWYKQDSKKFLKIMFSYNNKELIINETVPNRFSPKSPDKAHLNLHINSLELGDSAVYFCASSHVQGSDGYTFGSGTRLTVV.

This clonotype has at least ten counts. Written as DNA, the CDR3 is TGCAGTGCTATCAAGACGGCGGGGGGGCAGTTCTTC. Its translation is CSAIKTAGGQFF. This chain joins TRBV20-1 and TRBJ2-1; 8 bases map to TRBD2. The V and J ends lost 4 bases and 12 bases, in that order; junction bases with no gene match: 8. CDR1 is DFQATT, CDR2 SNEGSKA, per germline (reference sequence). CDR3 size: 12 residues.

This clonotype was recorded many times. This chain uses TRBV7-3 with TRBJ1-1, with TRBD1 as a possible D gene (5 bases). The germline CDR1 and CDR2 sequences are SGHTA and FQGTGA. Trimming left V 3 bases short and J 5 bases short, with 19 bases between. There are 16 residues in the CDR3. The CDR3 sequence is CASSFLAVGEGTEAFF. The CDR3, as DNA: TGTGCCAGCAGCTTCCTAGCGGTGGGGGAGGGGACTGAAGCTTTCTTT.

V usage is TRBV12-3 or TRBV12-4 and J usage is TRBJ1-1; D is possibly TRBD1 (5 bases). V was clipped by 8 bases and J by 0 bases, with 13 bases between them. This CDR3 comprises 14 residues. CDR3 nucleotide sequence: TGTGCCAGCGCTCGACAGAGTCTGAACACTGAAGCTTTCTTT. This translates into CASARQSLNTEAFF.

This clonotype showed up many times. The chain couples TRBV11-2 to TRBJ2-1; TRBD2 matches at 12 bases. The CDR3 is 15 residues long. In germline, CDR1 is SGHAT, CDR2 FQNNGV. With V trimmed by 3 bases and J by 7 bases, 4 bases remained unmatched. The CDR3 DNA follows: TGTGCCAGCAGCTTTACTAGCGGGGGGAGGAATGAGCAGTTCTTC. Its protein product is CASSFTSGGRNEQFF.

This clonotype was counted between two and nine times. V gene TRBV7-2 combines with J gene TRBJ1-5; D unresolved. V lost 5 bases to trimming and J lost 2 bases, with 13 bases between them. This CDR3 is built from 15 residues. Germline CDR1 is SGHTA and CDR2 is FQGNSA. This chain's CDR3 is CASSALGVGNQPQHF. CDR3 sequence (DNA): TGTGCCAGCAGCGCCCTTGGGGTTGGCAATCAGCCCCAGCATTTT. Using reference TRBV7-2 and TRBJ1-5 for the parts outside the CDR3, the full variable domain is GAGVSQSPSNKVTEKGKDVELRCDPISGHTALYWYRQSLGQGLEFLIYFQGNSAPDKSGLPSDRFSAERTGGSVSTLTIQRTQQEDSAVYLCASSALGVGNQPQHFGDGTRLSIL.

This clonotype has ten or more counts. The CDR3 protein is CASSPAAESNEQFF. CDR3 DNA: TGTGCCAGCAGCCCAGCGGCAGAGAGCAATGAGCAGTTCTTC. The chain has TRBV13 and TRBJ2-1, with D perhaps matching TRBD2 (5 bases). This CDR3 contains 14 residues. Germline V CDR1 and CDR2: PRHDT, FYEKMQ (reference sequence). The germline V and J ends were trimmed by 5 bases and 6 bases, with 14 bases remaining between them.

This clonotype was detected many times. The chain has TRBV15 and TRBJ2-5; possible D gene TRBD1, 6 bases. The CDR3 runs to 15 residues. V was cut by 0 bases and J by 4 bases, with 12 bases left in between. Germline CDR1 reads LNHNV; CDR2 reads YYDKDF (reference sequence). The CDR3 sequence: CATSRDEGVGETQYF. For the CDR3, the DNA is TGTGCCACCAGCAGAGATGAGGGGGTGGGAGAGACCCAGTACTTC.

Many counts were recorded for this clonotype. The rearrangement uses TRBV5-5 and TRBJ1-1; possibly TRBD1 for D (5 bases). Germline lookup yields CDR1 SGHKS and CDR2 YYEKEE (reference sequence). Trimming left V 2 bases short and J 2 bases short, with 10 bases between. This CDR3 contains 14 residues. In DNA, the CDR3 is TGTGCCAGCAGCTTAATAGGACACAACACTGAAGCTTTCTTT. This translates into CASSLIGHNTEAFF.

There are a few counts of this clonotype. This sequence joins TRBV11-2 and TRBJ1-5, with a possible D match to TRBD1 (5 bases). This CDR3 contains 15 residues. Trimming removed 1 base from V and 3 bases from J, with 10 bases in between. Looked up from germline, CDR1 is SGHAT and CDR2 is FQNNGV. The CDR3 loop reads CASSLAAGVNQPQHF. The CDR3 nucleotides are TGTGCCAGCAGCTTAGCGGCGGGGGTCAATCAGCCCCAGCATTTT.

The chain recombines TRBV27 with TRBJ1-5; TRBD1 agrees at 10 bases. Germline V lookup: CDR1 MNHEY, CDR2 SMNVEV (reference sequence). The V and J ends lost 5 bases and 2 bases, in that order; junction bases with no gene match: 6. This CDR3 region has 16 residues. CDR3 nucleotide sequence: TGTGCCAGCAGTCCAAGGACAGGGGGAGGCAATCAGCCCCAGCATTTT. Protein sequence: CASSPRTGGGNQPQHF.

This clonotype was picked up many times. The V gene is TRBV28, the J gene TRBJ1-5; TRBD1 agrees at 9 bases. V was clipped by 3 bases and J by 6 bases; unmatched bases: 6. The CDR3 extends over 15 amino acids. Germline loops: CDR1 MDHEN, CDR2 SYDVKM. CDR3 region: CASSFASQGAQPQHF. CDR3 DNA sequence: TGTGCCAGCAGTTTCGCCTCACAGGGGGCTCAGCCCCAGCATTTT.

V is TRBV7-2 and J is TRBJ1-4, with 7 bases that match TRBD1. This CDR3 contains 16 residues. V trimming: 6 bases; J trimming: 0 bases; junction bases outside the gene matches: 7. Germline V gives CDR1 SGHTA, CDR2 FQGNSA. The CDR3 sequence: CASSRDRLTTNEKLFF. CDR3 coding DNA: TGTGCCAGCAGTCGGGACAGATTAACAACTAATGAAAAACTGTTTTTT.

Ten or more counts support this clonotype. This chain uses TRBV6-5 with TRBJ1-4; D is ambiguous. Trimming removed 0 bases from V and 3 bases from J, with 8 bases in between. This CDR3 comprises 15 residues. Germline-derived CDR1 and CDR2 are MNHEY and SVGAGI. The chain's CDR3 is CASSYSVDPNEKLFF. The CDR3 DNA reads TGTGCCAGCAGTTACTCGGTGGACCCTAATGAAAAACTGTTTTTT.

This clonotype has ten or more counts. The chain recombines TRBV5-1 with TRBJ2-3; 7 positions match TRBD1. Germline loops: CDR1 SGHRS, CDR2 YFSETQ. This CDR3 is built from 14 residues. J was trimmed by 2 bases and V by 2 bases; bases with no gene match: 2. CDR3 in DNA: TGCGCCAGCAGCTTTGACAGGGTCACAGATACGCAGTATTTT. Protein: CASSFDRVTDTQYF.